The 19 T cell receptor beta chains below were found in one sample sequenced in a study of T-cell memory formation after mild COVID-19. TCRdb fed the 5' RACE reads into MiXCR, producing one record per CDR3 protein. This table has roughly 140,000 distinct CDR3 sequences, 11% to 15% appearing once. Material: PBMCs or a T cell subset sorted from them (not recorded which). The receptors were sampled from an adult woman who had mild COVID-19 (a few samples of this study predate the infection). Cell type and time point are not known.

The rearrangement links TRBV4-2 to TRBJ1-2; 8 nucleotides agree with TRBD1. The CDR3 is made up of 13 amino acids. With 4 bases clipped from V and 6 bases from J, the junction kept 4 bases outside the gene matches. Germline V gene lookup returns CDR1 LGHNA and CDR2 YNFKEQ. The CDR3 region is CASSPGQGNGYTF. Here the CDR3 DNA reads TGTGCCAGCAGCCCTGGACAGGGTAATGGCTACACCTTC.

This clonotype has only a few counts. This chain uses TRBV25-1 with TRBJ1-1; no firm D call. Trimming removed 6 bases at V and 1 base at J, with 3 bases between. The CDR3 contains 11 residues. In germline, CDR1 is MGHDK, CDR2 SYGVNS. The chain's CDR3 is CASRENTEAFF. The DNA for the CDR3 is TGTGCCAGCAGGGAGAACACTGAAGCTTTCTTT.

This chain uses TRBV7-9 with TRBJ2-3; TRBD2 agrees at 8 bases. This CDR3 comprises 17 residues. The ends lost 4 bases at V and 0 bases at J; junction bases unmatched: 9. Germline lookup yields CDR1 SEHNR and CDR2 FQNEAQ (reference sequence). This chain's CDR3 is CASSSPGGGKSTDTQYF. CDR3 nucleotides: TGTGCCAGCAGCTCCCCTGGCGGGGGGAAGAGCACAGATACGCAGTATTTT.

The V and J genes are TRBV3-1 and TRBJ2-3, with 10 bases fitting TRBD2. Germline V CDR1 and CDR2: LGHDT, YNNKEL (reference sequence). CDR3 length: 16 residues. The junction had 11 bases not matched to a gene; V was cut back by 4 bases and J by 7 bases. The CDR3 region is CASSPPGLATLYTQYF. For the CDR3, the DNA is TGTGCCAGCAGCCCCCCGGGACTAGCGACACTCTATACGCAGTATTTT.

This clonotype was found a few times. This chain uses TRBV6-5 with TRBJ2-5; TRBD1 or TRBD2 may be the D gene (5 bases each). Between the trimmed V and J ends, which lost 1 base and 4 bases, there was a span of 16 bases. The CDR3 consists of 16 residues. From germline, CDR1 is MNHEY and CDR2 SVGAGI. DNA for the CDR3: TGTGCCAGCAGTTACTACCCGGGAACGAGGGGAGAGACCCAGTACTTC. Translating gives CASSYYPGTRGETQYF.

The count of this clonotype is one. The DNA of the CDR3 is TGTGCCAGCAGCTTGGATGGTCCGGGACAGGGGGTCATCACAGATACGCAGTATTTT. Amino acids: CASSLDGPGQGVITDTQYF. This chain uses TRBV7-6 with TRBJ2-3; the match to TRBD1 covers 11 bases. CDR1 and CDR2 (germline): SGHVS, FNYEAQ. J was trimmed by 2 bases and V by 3 bases; bases with no gene match: 13. This CDR3 comprises 19 residues. Variable domain in full (rest from reference TRBV7-6 and TRBJ2-3): GAGVSQSPRYKVTKRGQDVALRCDPISGHVSLYWYRQALGQGPEFLTYFNYEAQQDKSGLPNDRFSAERPEGSISTLTIQRTEQRDSAMYRCASSLDGPGQGVITDTQYFGPGTRLTVL.

The table lists this clonotype with many counts. The V and J genes are TRBV9 and TRBJ2-1; D is possibly TRBD2 (6 bases). Germline V gives CDR1 SGDLS, CDR2 YYNGEE. Trimming took off 2 bases at V and 0 bases at J, with 9 bases between the two ends. CDR3 length equals 15 residues. The CDR3 sequence: CASSVGTSSYNEQFF. CDR3 in DNA: TGTGCCAGCAGCGTGGGGACTTCCTCCTACAATGAGCAGTTCTTC.

This clonotype showed up just a few times. The rearrangement uses TRBV10-3 and TRBJ1-1, with 10 bases aligning to TRBD1. CDR1 ENHRY and CDR2 SYGVKD come from the germline V gene. The CDR3 spans 15 residues. V lost 10 bases to trimming and J lost 5 bases; unmatched junction nucleotides: 13. DNA for the CDR3: TGTGCCACCGGGACAGGGGATTATATGGGGACTGAAGCTTTCTTT. The encoded protein is CATGTGDYMGTEAFF.

Only a few counts were recorded for this clonotype. The V call is TRBV7-9, the J call TRBJ2-7; D is perhaps TRBD2 (5 bases). The V gene's germline CDR1 is SEHNR and CDR2 FQNEAQ (reference sequence). Trimming removed 4 bases at V and 2 bases at J, with 15 bases between. CDR3 size: 15 residues. CDR3 in amino acids: CASSSNRGKAYEQYF. The CDR3 DNA reads as TGTGCCAGCAGCTCCAACCGGGGAAAAGCCTACGAGCAGTACTTC.

The chain is built from TRBV4-1 and TRBJ1-6, with D possibly being TRBD1 (6 bases). The CDR3 is 17 residues long. V was clipped by 0 bases and J by 10 bases, with 19 bases between them. In germline, CDR1 is MGHRA, CDR2 YSYEKL. CDR3 loop: CASSQDLGSGVESPLHF. The CDR3 DNA reads as TGCGCCAGCAGCCAAGACCTTGGATCAGGGGTCGAATCACCCCTCCACTTT.

This clonotype was observed many times. The genes are TRBV27 and TRBJ2-1, with D perhaps TRBD2 (6 bases). The CDR3 totals 17 residues. Between the trimmed V and J ends, which lost 7 bases and 4 bases, there was a span of 23 bases. CDR1 is MNHEY and CDR2 is SMNVEV in the germline V gene (reference sequence). This CDR3 is CASNAGTANLGYNEQFF. The CDR3 bases are TGTGCCAGCAATGCGGGAACGGCTAATCTTGGGTACAATGAGCAGTTCTTC.

J is TRBJ2-5 and V is TRBV15; D is unresolved. The CDR3 contains 12 residues. V was pared by 3 bases and J by 4 bases, with 6 bases between. The germline V gene has CDR1 LNHNV and CDR2 YYDKDF (reference sequence). CDR3 region: CATSSIGETQYF. CDR3 sequence (DNA): TGTGCCACCAGCAGCATCGGAGAGACCCAGTACTTC. The entire variable domain, with the rest obtained from reference TRBV15 and TRBJ2-5, is as follows: DAMVIQNPRYQVTQFGKPVTLSCSQTLNHNVMYWYQQKSSQAPKLLFHYYDKDFNNEADTPDNFQSRRPNTSFCFLDIRSPGLGDTAMYLCATSSIGETQYFGPGTRLLVL.

J is TRBJ2-2 and V is TRBV7-6; D may be TRBD2 (6 bases). V lost 4 bases and J 5 bases, leaving 17 bases between the germline ends. Looked up from germline, CDR1 is SGHVS and CDR2 is FNYEAQ. This CDR3 contains 16 residues. The CDR3 DNA reads as TGTGCCAGCAGCTACGCGGGGTCAGGAGGGACCGGGGAGCTGTTTTTT. It is translated as CASSYAGSGGTGELFF. Complete variable domain (other parts from reference TRBV7-6 and TRBJ2-2): GAGVSQSPRYKVTKRGQDVALRCDPISGHVSLYWYRQALGQGPEFLTYFNYEAQQDKSGLPNDRFSAERPEGSISTLTIQRTEQRDSAMYRCASSYAGSGGTGELFFGEGSRLTVL.

In the case of this clonotype: At one of its ends the junction is not consistent with the germline gene, which may arise from a read error. V and J are TRBV7-8 and TRBJ1-1; D is uncertain. CDR3 length: 13 residues. Germline CDR1 and CDR2: SGHVS and FQNEAQ. Here the CDR3 reads CSSSLVDITEAFF. CDR3 nucleotides: TGTTCCAGCAGCTTAGTAGATATCACTGAAGCTTTCTTT.

Worth noting for this clonotype: The germline gene is not matched at one end of the junction; a read error may be the cause. The chain uses TRBV6-2 or TRBV6-3 and TRBJ1-5, with TRBD1 identical over 8 bases. The CDR3 sequence is 18 residues long. Germline CDR1 MNHEY, CDR2 SVGEGT. The DNA for the CDR3 is TGTGCCAGCAGTTCCCCGGACAGGGCCGATTATAGCAATCAGCCCCAGAATTTT. This codes for CASSSPDRADYSNQPQNF.

V and J are TRBV7-3 and TRBJ2-1, with TRBD2 matching over 14 bases. Looked up from germline, CDR1 is SGHTA and CDR2 is FQGTGA. After removal of 5 bases from V and 8 bases from J, the junction contained 2 bases not matched to a gene. The CDR3 loop spans 14 amino acids. The CDR3, as DNA: TGTGCCAGCAGCCCGGGACTAGCGGGGGATGAGCAGTTCTTC. Protein: CASSPGLAGDEQFF.

This clonotype came up many times. V gene TRBV6-5 combines with J gene TRBJ2-1, with a tentative D call TRBD2 (6 bases). The V gene's germline CDR1 is MNHEY and CDR2 SVGAGI. The CDR3 contains 15 residues. Trimming removed 0 bases at V and 4 bases at J, with 10 bases between. CDR3 residues: CASSYSRDPYNEQFF. CDR3 DNA: TGTGCCAGCAGTTACTCGCGGGACCCATACAATGAGCAGTTCTTC.

This clonotype was detected a few times. This chain links TRBV7-6 with TRBJ1-1; D is unclear. This CDR3 has 15 residues. Germline-derived CDR1 and CDR2 are SGHVS and FNYEAQ. V was trimmed by 5 bases and J by 0 bases, leaving 13 bases between them. CDR3 DNA: TGTGCCAGCAGCCCCCCCCCGGGGATGAACACTGAAGCTTTCTTT. Translating gives CASSPPPGMNTEAFF.

The chain couples TRBV24-1 to TRBJ2-7; no firm D call. The germline gives CDR1 KGHDR, CDR2 SFDVKD. CDR3 size: 12 residues. V was clipped by 11 bases and J by 0 bases, with 10 bases between them. CDR3 coding DNA: TGTGCCATTGAGGTCCTCTCCTACGAGCAGTACTTC. It encodes CAIEVLSYEQYF.